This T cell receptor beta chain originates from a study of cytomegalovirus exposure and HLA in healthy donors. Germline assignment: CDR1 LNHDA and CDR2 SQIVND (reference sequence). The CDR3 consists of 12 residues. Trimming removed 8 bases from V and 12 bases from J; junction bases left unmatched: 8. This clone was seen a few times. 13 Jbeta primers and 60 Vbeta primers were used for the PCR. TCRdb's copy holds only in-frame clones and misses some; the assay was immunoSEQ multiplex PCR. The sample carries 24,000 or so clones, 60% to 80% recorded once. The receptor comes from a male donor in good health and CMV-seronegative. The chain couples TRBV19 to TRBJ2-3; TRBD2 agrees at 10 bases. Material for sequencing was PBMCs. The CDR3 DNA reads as TGTGCCAGTTCTTTCCTAGCGGGAGTTCAGTATTTT. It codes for CASSFLAGVQYF.